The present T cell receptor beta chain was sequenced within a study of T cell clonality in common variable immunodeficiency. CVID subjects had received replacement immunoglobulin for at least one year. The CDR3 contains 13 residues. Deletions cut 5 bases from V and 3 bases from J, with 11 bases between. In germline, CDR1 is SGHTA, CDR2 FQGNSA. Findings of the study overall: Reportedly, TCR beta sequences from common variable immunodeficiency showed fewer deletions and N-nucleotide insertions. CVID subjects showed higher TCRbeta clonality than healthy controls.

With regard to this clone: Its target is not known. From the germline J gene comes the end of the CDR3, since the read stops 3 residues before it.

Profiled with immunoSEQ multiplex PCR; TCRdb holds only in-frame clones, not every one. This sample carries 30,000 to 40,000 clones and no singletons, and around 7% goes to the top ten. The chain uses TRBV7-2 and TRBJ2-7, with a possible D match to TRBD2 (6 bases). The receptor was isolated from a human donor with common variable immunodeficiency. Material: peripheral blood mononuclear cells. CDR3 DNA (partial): TGTGCCAGCAGCCGCGGGACTTACTACGAG. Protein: CASSRGTYYE. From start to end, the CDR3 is CASSRGTYYEQYF.